The T cell receptor (beta chain) described here comes from a study of T cell repertoires in cytomegalovirus infection. General study points: Summed public TCR beta family frequency identified CMV carriers bearing the relevant HLA.

As regards this clonotype: The antigen remains unidentified.

TCRdb reanalysed the reads using MiXCR and keeps one entry per CDR3 protein. The sample yields fewer than 350,000 distinct CDR3 sequences, 15% to 20% seen once. Specimen: PBMCs. The sequence was obtained from a human donor in good health (CMV status not recorded). Some clones in this sample may be carry-over from other donors' samples.

Here the CDR3 DNA reads TGTGCCAGCAGCCAAGACGTAGCGGGGTACAATGAGCAGTTCTTC. This sequence encodes CASSQDVAGYNEQFF. The V and J genes are TRBV4-2 and TRBJ2-1; TRBD2 agrees at 8 bases. The junction had 2 bases not matched to a gene; V was cut back by 0 bases and J by 4 bases. The germline V gene has CDR1 LGHNA and CDR2 YNFKEQ. This CDR3 is built from 15 residues.